The rows below give T cell receptor beta chains drawn from one sample of a study of human T cells and chemical hapten exposure. TCRdb re-called the RACE reads with MiXCR, one entry per CDR3 protein. The sample includes more than 150,000 distinct CDR3 sequences, around 15% of them seen just once. Material: whole blood, obtained in connection with sensitization to the hapten diphenylcyclopropenone (DPC). The receptors stem from a woman aged 25-40 years with alopecia areata. Some clones in this sample may be carry-over from other donors' samples. CDR3s include the opening cysteine and the closing phenylalanine or tryptophan. D genes are given only for firm matches. Rows give clone size only sometimes, using once, few, many, or a class for an expanded clone.

TRBV29-1,TRBJ2-1,.,12,.,CSVPLFNGEQFF,TGCAGCGTTCCTTTATTTAACGGAGAGCAGTTCTTC
TRBV6-2/TRBV6-3,TRBJ2-7,many,14,TRBD2,CASLSGLVNGEQYF,TGTGCCAGCCTATCGGGACTAGTAAACGGCGAGCAGTACTTC
TRBV5-6,TRBJ2-5,.,16,.,CASSLPGKLYQETQYF,TGTGCCAGCAGCTTGCCAGGGAAATTGTACCAAGAGACCCAGTACTTC
TRBV20-1,TRBJ2-1,.,15,.,CSAIGAGGAYNEQFF,TGCAGTGCTATTGGCGCAGGGGGGGCCTACAATGAGCAGTTCTTC
TRBV5-5,TRBJ1-2,few,14,.,CASSLAWDDGGYTF,TGTGCCAGCAGCTTGGCCTGGGACGACGGGGGCTACACCTTC
TRBV6-5,TRBJ2-6,.,15,.,CASSRVPSGANVLTF,TGTGCCAGCAGCCGCGTCCCCTCTGGGGCCAACGTCCTGACTTTC
TRBV3-1,TRBJ2-4,.,17,.,CASSQDWGGLAKNIQYF,TGTGCCAGCAGCCAAGATTGGGGGGGCCTAGCCAAAAACATTCAGTACTTC
TRBV6-1,TRBJ1-1,.,14,.,CASSEDQSNTEAFF,TGTGCCAGCAGTGAGGATCAGTCGAACACTGAAGCTTTCTTT
TRBV25-1,TRBJ2-7,many,14,.,CATAPRIGSYEQYF,TGTGCCACCGCCCCCCGTATCGGCTCCTACGAGCAGTACTTC
TRBV12-3/TRBV12-4,TRBJ1-1,few,14,.,CASSFQGMNTEAFF,TGTGCCAGCAGTTTCCAGGGCATGAACACTGAAGCTTTCTTT
TRBV7-8,TRBJ1-1,many,13,.,CASVGEGYTEAFF,TGTGCCAGCGTTGGGGAGGGGTACACTGAAGCTTTCTTT
TRBV28,TRBJ2-3,.,14,TRBD2,CASVAGGPRDTQYF,TGTGCCAGCGTAGCGGGAGGGCCGAGGGATACGCAGTATTTT
TRBV27,TRBJ2-2,few,15,.,CASSPKYDYTGELFF,TGTGCCAGCAGTCCCAAGTACGATTACACCGGGGAGCTGTTTTTT
TRBV9,TRBJ1-6,few,14,TRBD1,CASSRDRDNSPLHF,TGTGCCAGCAGTAGGGACAGGGATAATTCACCCCTCCACTTT
TRBV7-2,TRBJ1-1,.,18,.,CASSSRIQGPYVNTEAFF,TGTGCCAGCAGCTCCCGTATCCAGGGGCCATATGTGAACACTGAAGCTTTCTTT
TRBV20-1,TRBJ2-7,few,17,TRBD2,CSARGGSSGRSSYEQYF,TGCAGTGCTAGAGGCGGGTCTAGCGGGAGGTCCTCCTACGAGCAGTACTTC
TRBV6-1,TRBJ2-6,few,17,.,CASSPQNGRSGANVLTF,TGTGCCAGCAGTCCTCAAAACGGGCGATCTGGGGCCAACGTCCTGACTTTC